This TCR beta chain was sequenced for a study of T cell responses to AZD1222 COVID-19 vaccine. Only in-frame clones appear in the TCRdb table, and some are missing; sequencing was by immunoSEQ multiplex PCR. In the table there are around 200,000 clones, 94% of which are singletons. General observations from the study: Baseline testing showed seropositivity in only a handful of AZD1222 recipients. Sampled repertoires all dated from after the peak T cell response. Spike-specific TCR breadth rose after two AZD1222 doses, and depth rose as well. Donors skewed white British and female; clonal diversity was possibly underestimated.

For this clone: What it binds is not known.

This sample comprised peripheral blood, obtained 28 days after the second AZD1222 dose. This sequence originates from an adult who received the AZD1222 COVID-19 vaccine.

The CDR3: CASSKSREEYSNQPQHF. CDR3 bases: TGTGCCAGCAGCAAATCGCGGGAAGAATATAGCAATCAGCCCCAGCATTTT. This rearrangement joins TRBV21-1 to TRBJ1-5. TRBV21-1 is recorded as a pseudogene. This CDR3 is 17 amino acids long.